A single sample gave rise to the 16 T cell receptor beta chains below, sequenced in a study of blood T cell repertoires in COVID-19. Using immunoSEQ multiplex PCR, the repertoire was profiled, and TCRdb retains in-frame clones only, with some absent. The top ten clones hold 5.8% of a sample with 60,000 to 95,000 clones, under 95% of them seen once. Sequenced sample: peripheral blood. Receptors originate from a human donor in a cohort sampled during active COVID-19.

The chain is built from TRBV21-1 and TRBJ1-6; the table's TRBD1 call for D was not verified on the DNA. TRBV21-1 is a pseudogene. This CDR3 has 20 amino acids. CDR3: CASSKAENPTGPPALSPLHF. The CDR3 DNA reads TGTGCCAGCAGCAAAGCAGAAAACCCTACAGGGCCCCCGGCTCTTTCACCCCTCCACTTT.

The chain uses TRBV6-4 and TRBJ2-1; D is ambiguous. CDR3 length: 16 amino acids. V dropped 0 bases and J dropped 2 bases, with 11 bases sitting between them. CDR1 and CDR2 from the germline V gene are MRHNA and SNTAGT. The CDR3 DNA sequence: TGTGCCAGCAGTGACTCAACAGCTGGGCCCTACAATGAGCAGTTCTTC. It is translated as CASSDSTAGPYNEQFF.

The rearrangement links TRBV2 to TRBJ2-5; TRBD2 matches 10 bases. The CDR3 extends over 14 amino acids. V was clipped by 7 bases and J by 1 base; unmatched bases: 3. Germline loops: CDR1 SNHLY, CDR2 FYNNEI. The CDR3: CASKLAGGQETQYF. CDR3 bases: TGTGCCAGCAAATTAGCGGGGGGCCAAGAGACCCAGTACTTC.

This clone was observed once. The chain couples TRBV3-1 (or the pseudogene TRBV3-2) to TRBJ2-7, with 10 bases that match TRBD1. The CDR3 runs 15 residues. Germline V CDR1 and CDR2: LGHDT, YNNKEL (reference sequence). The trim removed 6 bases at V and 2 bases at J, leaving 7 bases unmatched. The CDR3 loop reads CASSPRDRGTYEQYF. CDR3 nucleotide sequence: TGTGCCAGCAGTCCGAGGGACAGGGGCACCTACGAGCAGTACTTC.

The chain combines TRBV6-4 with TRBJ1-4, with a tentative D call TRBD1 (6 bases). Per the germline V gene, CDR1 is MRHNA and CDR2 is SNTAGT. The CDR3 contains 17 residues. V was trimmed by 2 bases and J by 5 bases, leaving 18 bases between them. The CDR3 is CASSDAKSGHRNEKLFF. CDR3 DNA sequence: TGTGCCAGCAGTGACGCTAAATCGGGACACCGAAATGAAAAACTGTTTTTT.

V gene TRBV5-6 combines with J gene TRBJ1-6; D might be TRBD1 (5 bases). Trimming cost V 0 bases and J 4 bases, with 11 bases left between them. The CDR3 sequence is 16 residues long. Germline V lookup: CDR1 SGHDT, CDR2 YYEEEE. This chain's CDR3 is CASSLALGAYNSPLHF. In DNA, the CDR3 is TGTGCCAGCAGCTTGGCGTTAGGGGCATATAATTCACCCCTCCACTTT.

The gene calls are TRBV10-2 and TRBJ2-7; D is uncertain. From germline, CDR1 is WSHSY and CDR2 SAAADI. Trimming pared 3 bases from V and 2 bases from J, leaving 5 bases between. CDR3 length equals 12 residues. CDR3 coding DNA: TGCGCCAGCAGTGACAGTACCTACGAGCAGTACTTC. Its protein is CASSDSTYEQYF.

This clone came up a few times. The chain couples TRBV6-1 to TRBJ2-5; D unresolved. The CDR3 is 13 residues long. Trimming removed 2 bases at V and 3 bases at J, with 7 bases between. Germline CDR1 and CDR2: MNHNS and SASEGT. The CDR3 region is CASSEIRKETQYF. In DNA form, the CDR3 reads TGTGCCAGCAGTGAAATCAGGAAAGAGACCCAGTACTTC.

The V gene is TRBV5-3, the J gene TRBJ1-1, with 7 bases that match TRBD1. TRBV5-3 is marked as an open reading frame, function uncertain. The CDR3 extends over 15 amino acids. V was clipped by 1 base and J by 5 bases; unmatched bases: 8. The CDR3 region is CARSLRQGGGTEAFF. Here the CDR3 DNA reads TGTGCCAGAAGCTTGAGGCAGGGGGGTGGGACTGAAGCTTTCTTT.

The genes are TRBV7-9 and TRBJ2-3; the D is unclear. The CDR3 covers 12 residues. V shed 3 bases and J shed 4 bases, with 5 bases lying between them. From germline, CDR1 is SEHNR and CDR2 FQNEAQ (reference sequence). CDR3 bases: TGTGCCAGCAGCTTCGGGTCAGATACGCAGTATTTT. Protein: CASSFGSDTQYF.

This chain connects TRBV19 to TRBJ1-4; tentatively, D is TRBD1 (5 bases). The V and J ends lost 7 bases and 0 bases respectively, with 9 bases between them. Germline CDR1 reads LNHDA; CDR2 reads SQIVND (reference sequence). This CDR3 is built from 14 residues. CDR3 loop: CASTGGATNEKLFF. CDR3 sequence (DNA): TGTGCCAGTACGGGGGGGGCAACTAATGAAAAACTGTTTTTT.

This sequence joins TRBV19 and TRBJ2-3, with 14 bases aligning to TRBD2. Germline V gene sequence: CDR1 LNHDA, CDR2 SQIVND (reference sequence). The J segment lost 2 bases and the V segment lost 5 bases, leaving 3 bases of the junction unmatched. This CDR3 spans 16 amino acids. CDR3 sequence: CASSGTSGGLTDTQYF. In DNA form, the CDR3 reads TGTGCCAGTAGTGGGACTAGCGGGGGACTCACAGATACGCAGTATTTT.

CDR3 coding DNA: TGTGCCATCAGTGAGTACGGGGGTCCAAATCAGCCCCAGCATTTT. This gives the protein CAISEYGGPNQPQHF. V and J are TRBV10-3 and TRBJ1-5, with D possibly matching TRBD1 (5 bases). CDR3 length: 15 residues. V was cut by 1 base and J by 4 bases, with 11 bases left in between. From germline, CDR1 is ENHRY and CDR2 SYGVKD.

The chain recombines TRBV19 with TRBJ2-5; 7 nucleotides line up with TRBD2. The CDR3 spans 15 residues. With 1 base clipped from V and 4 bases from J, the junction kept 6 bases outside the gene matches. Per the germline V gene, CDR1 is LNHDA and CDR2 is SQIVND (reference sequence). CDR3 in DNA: TGTGCCAGTAGTATAGGCGGGGGTACCCCAGAGACCCAGTACTTC. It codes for CASSIGGGTPETQYF. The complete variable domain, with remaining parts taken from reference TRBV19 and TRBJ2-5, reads DGGITQSPKYLFRKEGQNVTLSCEQNLNHDAMYWYRQDPGQGLRLIYYSQIVNDFQKGDIAEGYSVSREKKESFPLTVTSAQKNPTAFYLCASSIGGGTPETQYFGPGTRLLVL.

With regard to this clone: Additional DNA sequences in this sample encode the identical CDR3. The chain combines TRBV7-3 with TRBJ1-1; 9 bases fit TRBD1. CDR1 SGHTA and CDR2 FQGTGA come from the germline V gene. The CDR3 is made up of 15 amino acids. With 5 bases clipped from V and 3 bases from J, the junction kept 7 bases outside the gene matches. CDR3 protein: CASSLTGGQDTEAFF. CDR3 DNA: TGTGCCAGCAGCCTTACAGGGGGCCAGGACACTGAAGCTTTCTTT.

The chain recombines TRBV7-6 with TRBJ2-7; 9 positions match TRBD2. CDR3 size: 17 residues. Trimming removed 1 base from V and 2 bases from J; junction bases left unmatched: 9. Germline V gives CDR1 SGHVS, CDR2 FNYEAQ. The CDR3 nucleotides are TGTGCCAGCAGCTTAGGCTTAGCGGGGGACAATACCTACGAGCAGTACTTC. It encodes CASSLGLAGDNTYEQYF.